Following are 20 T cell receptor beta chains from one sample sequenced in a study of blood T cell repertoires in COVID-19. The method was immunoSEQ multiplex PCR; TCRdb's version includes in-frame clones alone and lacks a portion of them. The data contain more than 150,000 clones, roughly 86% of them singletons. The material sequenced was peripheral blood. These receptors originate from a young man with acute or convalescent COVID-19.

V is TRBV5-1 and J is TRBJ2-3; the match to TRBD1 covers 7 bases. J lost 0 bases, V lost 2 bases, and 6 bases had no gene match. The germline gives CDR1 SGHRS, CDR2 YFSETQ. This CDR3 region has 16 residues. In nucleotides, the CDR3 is TGCGCCAGCAGCTTCCGGGACAGAGCTAGCACAGATACGCAGTATTTT. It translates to CASSFRDRASTDTQYF.

The CDR3, as DNA: TGTGCCAGTACCAGGGGGCCAGCCTACGAGCAGTACTTC. As protein: CASTRGPAYEQYF. The V gene is TRBV19, the J gene TRBJ2-7, with 8 positions matching TRBD1. The V and J ends lost 7 bases and 2 bases, in that order; junction bases with no gene match: 4. The CDR3 totals 13 residues. In germline, CDR1 is LNHDA, CDR2 SQIVND (reference sequence).

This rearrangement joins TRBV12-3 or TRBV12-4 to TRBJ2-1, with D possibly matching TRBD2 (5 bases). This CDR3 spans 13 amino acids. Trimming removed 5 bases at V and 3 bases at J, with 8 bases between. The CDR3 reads CASSNRDYNEQFF. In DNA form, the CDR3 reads TGTGCCAGCAGTAACCGGGACTACAATGAGCAGTTCTTC.

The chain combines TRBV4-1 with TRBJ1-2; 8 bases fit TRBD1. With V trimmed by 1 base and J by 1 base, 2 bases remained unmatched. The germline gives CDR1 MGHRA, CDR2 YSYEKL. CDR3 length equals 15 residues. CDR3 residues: CASSQVDRDNYGYTF. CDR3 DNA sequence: TGCGCCAGCAGCCAAGTGGACAGGGATAACTATGGCTACACCTTC.

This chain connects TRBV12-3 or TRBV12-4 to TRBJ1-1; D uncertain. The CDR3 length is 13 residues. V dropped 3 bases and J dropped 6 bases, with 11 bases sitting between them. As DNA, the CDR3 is TGTGCCAGCAGTTTCGCGGGGAGCGCTGAAGCTTTCTTT. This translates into CASSFAGSAEAFF.

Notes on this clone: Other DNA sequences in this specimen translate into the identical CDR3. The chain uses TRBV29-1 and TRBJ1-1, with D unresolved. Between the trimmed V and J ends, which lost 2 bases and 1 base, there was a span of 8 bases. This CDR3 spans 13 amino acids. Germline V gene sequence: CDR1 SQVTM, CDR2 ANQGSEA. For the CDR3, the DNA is TGCAGCGTTGAAAGAGGTCAGAACACTGAAGCTTTCTTT. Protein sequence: CSVERGQNTEAFF.

For the CDR3, the DNA is TGTGCCAGCTCCCGGACTAGCGGACAAGAGACCCAGTACTTC. Amino acids: CASSRTSGQETQYF. The rearrangement links TRBV25-1 to TRBJ2-5; TRBD2 aligns across 10 bases. Unmatched junction bases numbered 5, after V lost 8 bases and J lost 2 bases. Germline V gene lookup returns CDR1 MGHDK and CDR2 SYGVNS. This CDR3 has 14 residues.

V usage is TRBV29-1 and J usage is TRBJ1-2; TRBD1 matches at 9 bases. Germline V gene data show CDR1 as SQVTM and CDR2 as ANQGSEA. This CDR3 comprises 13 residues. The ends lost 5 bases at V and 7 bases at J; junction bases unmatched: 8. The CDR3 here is CSVLQGAVRGYTF. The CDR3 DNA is TGCAGCGTTTTACAGGGGGCCGTGCGTGGCTACACCTTC.

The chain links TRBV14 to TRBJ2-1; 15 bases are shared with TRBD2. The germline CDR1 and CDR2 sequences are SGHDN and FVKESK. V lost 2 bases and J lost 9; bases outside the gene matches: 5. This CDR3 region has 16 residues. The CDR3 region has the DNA TGTGCCAGCAGCCAAATTCCGGGACTAGCGGGAGGTGAGCAGTTCTTC. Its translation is CASSQIPGLAGGEQFF.

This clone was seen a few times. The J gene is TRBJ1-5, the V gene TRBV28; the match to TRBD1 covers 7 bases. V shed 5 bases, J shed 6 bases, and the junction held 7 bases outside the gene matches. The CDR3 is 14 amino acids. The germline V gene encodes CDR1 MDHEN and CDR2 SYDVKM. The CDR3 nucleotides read TGTGCCAGCAGTGGTGGGACAGATCCTCAGCCCCAGCATTTT. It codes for CASSGGTDPQPQHF.

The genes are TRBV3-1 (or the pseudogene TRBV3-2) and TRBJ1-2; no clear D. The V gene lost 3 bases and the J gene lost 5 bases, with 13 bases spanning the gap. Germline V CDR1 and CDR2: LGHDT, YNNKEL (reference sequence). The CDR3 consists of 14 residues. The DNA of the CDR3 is TGTGCCAGCAGCCAGTGGGAGGGAAGGTATGGCTACACCTTC. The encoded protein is CASSQWEGRYGYTF.

The CDR3 DNA reads as TGTGCCAGCAGCAAAGAGTGGTCCAATGGCTACACCTTC. Protein: CASSKEWSNGYTF. This chain uses TRBV7-2 with TRBJ1-2; D not resolved. Deletions cut 5 bases from V and 6 bases from J, with 13 bases between. In germline, CDR1 is SGHTA, CDR2 FQGNSA. This CDR3 region has 13 residues.

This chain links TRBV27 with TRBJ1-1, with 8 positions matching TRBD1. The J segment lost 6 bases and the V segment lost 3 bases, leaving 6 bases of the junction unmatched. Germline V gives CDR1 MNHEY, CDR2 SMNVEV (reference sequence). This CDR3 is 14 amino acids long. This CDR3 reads CASSLGRGLAEAFF. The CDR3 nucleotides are TGTGCCAGCAGTTTGGGCAGGGGGCTTGCTGAAGCTTTCTTT.

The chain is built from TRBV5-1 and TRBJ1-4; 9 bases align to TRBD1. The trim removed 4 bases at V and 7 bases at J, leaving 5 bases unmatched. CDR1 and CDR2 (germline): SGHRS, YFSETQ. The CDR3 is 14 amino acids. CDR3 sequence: CASSTGQGFEKLFF. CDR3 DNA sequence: TGCGCCAGCAGCACTGGACAGGGGTTTGAAAAACTGTTTTTT.

The CDR3 DNA is TGTGCCAGCAGTTTCGGCGACAGGGGGAGCTCCTACGAGCAGTACTTC. Translated, it gives CASSFGDRGSSYEQYF. The rearrangement uses TRBV28 and TRBJ2-7; 9 nucleotides line up with TRBD1. With V trimmed by 3 bases and J by 0 bases, 6 bases remained unmatched. The CDR3 length is 16 residues. Germline CDR1 MDHEN, CDR2 SYDVKM.

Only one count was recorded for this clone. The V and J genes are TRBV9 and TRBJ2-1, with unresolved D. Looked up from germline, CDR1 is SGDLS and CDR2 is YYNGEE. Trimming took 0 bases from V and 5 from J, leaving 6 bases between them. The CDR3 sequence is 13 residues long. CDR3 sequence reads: CASSVESNNEQFF. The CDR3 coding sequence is TGTGCCAGCAGCGTAGAAAGCAACAATGAGCAGTTCTTC. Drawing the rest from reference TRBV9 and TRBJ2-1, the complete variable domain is DSGVTQTPKHLITATGQRVTLRCSPRSGDLSVYWYQQSLDQGLQFLIQYYNGEERAKGNILERFSAQQFPDLHSELNLSSLELGDSALYFCASSVESNNEQFFGPGTRLTVL.

CDR3 protein: CAWSVGQGGSSPLHF. The CDR3 DNA reads TGTGCCTGGAGTGTCGGGCAGGGTGGCAGTTCACCCCTCCACTTT. The chain recombines TRBV30 with TRBJ1-6; tentative D call: TRBD1 (5 bases). The ends were cut back, 0 bases at V and 9 bases at J, with 15 bases in the middle. CDR3 length: 15 residues. In germline, CDR1 is GTSNPN, CDR2 SVGIG (reference sequence).

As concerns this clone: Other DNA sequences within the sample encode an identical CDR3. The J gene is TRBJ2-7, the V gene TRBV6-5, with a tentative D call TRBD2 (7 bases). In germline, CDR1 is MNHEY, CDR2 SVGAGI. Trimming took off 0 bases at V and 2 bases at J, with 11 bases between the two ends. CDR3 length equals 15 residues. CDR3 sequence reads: CASSYSSGGAYEQYF. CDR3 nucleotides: TGTGCCAGCAGTTACTCGTCGGGGGGCGCCTACGAGCAGTACTTC.

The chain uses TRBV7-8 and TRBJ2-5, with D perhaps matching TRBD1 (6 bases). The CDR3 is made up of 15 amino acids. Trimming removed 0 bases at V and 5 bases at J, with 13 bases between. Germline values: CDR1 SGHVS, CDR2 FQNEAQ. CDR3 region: CASSLAHRVGETQYF. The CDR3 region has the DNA TGTGCCAGCAGCTTAGCGCACAGGGTAGGGGAGACCCAGTACTTC.

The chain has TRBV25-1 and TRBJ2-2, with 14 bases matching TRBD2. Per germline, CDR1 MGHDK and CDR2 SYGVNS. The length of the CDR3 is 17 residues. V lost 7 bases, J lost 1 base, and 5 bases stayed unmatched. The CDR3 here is CASTRTSGGLNTGELFF. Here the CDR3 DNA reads TGTGCCAGCACCAGGACTAGCGGGGGGTTGAACACCGGGGAGCTGTTTTTT.